These 22 T cell receptor beta chains were all obtained from the same sample, sequenced in a study of human T cells and chemical hapten exposure. TCRdb itself ran the RACE reads through MiXCR, one entry per CDR3 protein. The repertoire has over 55,000 distinct CDR3 sequences, 11% of them found once; the top ten carry about 1.5%. Time point specified: patch test 3, about 24 weeks after DPC sensitization. Treatment denoted: therapeutic diphenylcyclopropenone sensitization with weekly scalp DPC. Sequenced material: whole blood, taken in connection with sensitization to the hapten diphenylcyclopropenone (DPC). Receptors were obtained from a woman aged 45-59 years with alopecia areata. Some clones in this sample may be carry-over from other donors' samples.

This chain links TRBV7-6 with TRBJ2-3; the D is unclear. The V and J ends lost 0 bases and 2 bases respectively, with 6 bases between them. This CDR3 is built from 14 residues. Germline-derived CDR1 and CDR2 are SGHVS and FNYEAQ. In DNA, the CDR3 is TGTGCCAGCAGCTTAGCGGACCTCACAGATACGCAGTATTTT. It codes for CASSLADLTDTQYF.

This clonotype was counted at least ten times. The V gene is TRBV6-2 or TRBV6-3, the J gene TRBJ1-6; unclear D gene. The CDR3 has 14 residues. With 8 bases removed from V and 7 bases from J, the gap between germline ends came to 15 bases. The germline V gene has CDR1 MNHEY and CDR2 SVGEGT. The DNA for the CDR3 is TGTGCCAGCGGAGCCCTCAGACTAAATTCACCCCTCCACTTT. The encoded protein is CASGALRLNSPLHF.

The sample holds a few counts of this clonotype. The chain joins TRBV18 to TRBJ2-3; no definite D call. CDR1 KGHSH and CDR2 LQKENI come from the germline V gene. V was shortened by 3 bases and J by 0 bases, with 10 bases between the two germline ends. This CDR3 has 15 amino acids. CDR3 nucleotide sequence: TGTGCCAGCTCACCCGATCTGGCTAGCACAGATACGCAGTATTTT. It is translated as CASSPDLASTDTQYF.

A few counts support this clonotype. The chain uses TRBV4-1 and TRBJ2-7, with TRBD1 matching 10 bases. The CDR3 covers 17 residues. J was trimmed by 1 base and V by 0 bases; bases with no gene match: 6. Germline V gives CDR1 MGHRA, CDR2 YSYEKL. CDR3 sequence (DNA): TGCGCCAGCAGCCAAGATCGTGGGACAGGGGTTTCCTACGAGCAGTACTTC. This sequence encodes CASSQDRGTGVSYEQYF.

This chain uses TRBV4-3 with TRBJ2-2, with D perhaps being TRBD1 or TRBD2 (6 bases each). The V end was cut by 1 base, the J end by 4 bases, with 13 bases between. CDR1 and CDR2 from the germline V gene are LGHNA and YSLEER. CDR3 size: 16 residues. Here the CDR3 DNA reads TGCGCCAGCAGCCAAGCCGGGGGCGAGATCACCGGGGAGCTGTTTTTT. It yields the protein CASSQAGGEITGELFF.

The chain carries TRBV6-2 or TRBV6-3 and TRBJ2-1, with D maybe TRBD2 (7 bases). Deletions cut 4 bases from V and 7 bases from J, with 17 bases between. The CDR3 extends over 15 amino acids. Germline CDR1 and CDR2: MNHEY and SVGEGT. The chain's CDR3 is CASSSRGAGRNEQFF. The DNA of the CDR3 is TGTGCCAGCAGTTCTCGGGGGGCTGGACGGAATGAGCAGTTCTTC.

The chain carries TRBV13 and TRBJ2-7; D might be TRBD2 (5 bases). The V end was cut by 2 bases, the J end by 6 bases, with 14 bases between. Germline V lookup: CDR1 PRHDT, CDR2 FYEKMQ (reference sequence). This CDR3 spans 14 amino acids. The CDR3 nucleotides are TGTGCCAGCAGCTTAAGAACTAGTTCGGGCGAGCAGTACTTC. Protein product: CASSLRTSSGEQYF.

A few counts support this clonotype. V is TRBV6-5 and J is TRBJ2-3; D is undetermined. CDR1 and CDR2 (germline): MNHEY, SVGAGI. This CDR3 is 16 amino acids long. Trimming shortened V by 5 bases and J by 5 bases, and 20 bases separated the two germline ends. CDR3 in amino acids: CASSPLLRPGGDTQYF. The CDR3 region has the DNA TGTGCCAGCAGTCCGCTACTAAGGCCCGGCGGAGATACGCAGTATTTT.

The rearrangement joins TRBV20-1 to TRBJ2-1; 9 bases line up with TRBD2. The CDR3 covers 12 residues. V lost 5 bases and J lost 9; bases outside the gene matches: 5. Germline V gene sequence: CDR1 DFQATT, CDR2 SNEGSKA (reference sequence). The CDR3 here is CSAPWTSAEQFF. CDR3 DNA sequence: TGCAGTGCTCCCTGGACTAGCGCTGAGCAGTTCTTC.

This clonotype was observed many times. The V call is TRBV5-1, the J call TRBJ2-3; D is unclear. V was trimmed by 5 bases and J by 0 bases, leaving 22 bases between them. The length of the CDR3 is 18 residues. CDR1 is SGHRS and CDR2 is YFSETQ in the germline V gene. Written as DNA, the CDR3 is TGCGCCAGCAGGTTAGGCCTCTCACTGGATTTTAGCACAGATACGCAGTATTTT. As protein: CASRLGLSLDFSTDTQYF.

Here the CDR3 reads CASRESMNTEAFF. CDR3 nucleotide sequence: TGTGCCAGCAGGGAGTCGATGAACACTGAAGCTTTCTTT. The chain recombines TRBV28 with TRBJ1-1; no clear D gene. The ends were cut back, 6 bases at V and 0 bases at J, with 8 bases in the middle. The CDR3 runs 13 residues. Germline lookup yields CDR1 MDHEN and CDR2 SYDVKM.

V usage is TRBV29-1 and J usage is TRBJ1-1; D ambiguous. V was clipped by 3 bases and J by 8 bases, with 10 bases between them. This CDR3 region has 11 residues. CDR1 and CDR2 from the germline V gene are SQVTM and ANQGSEA. The CDR3 spells CSVELAVEAFF. In DNA, the CDR3 is TGCAGCGTTGAGTTGGCCGTCGAAGCTTTCTTT.

The genes are TRBV4-3 and TRBJ1-2; D unresolved. Germline V gives CDR1 LGHNA, CDR2 YSLEER. V lost 0 bases and J 7 bases, leaving 12 bases between the germline ends. The CDR3 consists of 14 residues. CDR3: CASSQEYGILGYTF. For the CDR3, the DNA is TGCGCCAGCAGCCAAGAATACGGGATTCTTGGCTACACCTTC.

This clonotype was counted ten times or more. The gene calls are TRBV11-3 and TRBJ2-3; the match to TRBD2 covers 10 bases. This CDR3 has 15 residues. Germline CDR1 reads SGHNT; CDR2 reads YENEEA. J gave up 6 bases and V 5 bases, and 8 bases lay outside the gene matches. In DNA, the CDR3 is TGTGCCAGCAGCGCTAGCGGGGGAGCCGGGGATACGCAGTATTTT. Its translation is CASSASGGAGDTQYF.

V usage is TRBV7-2 and J usage is TRBJ1-2; a possible D gene is TRBD1 (5 bases). Germline loops: CDR1 SGHTA, CDR2 FQGNSA. This CDR3 comprises 13 residues. The V gene lost 3 bases and the J gene lost 5 bases, with 10 bases spanning the gap. In DNA form, the CDR3 reads TGTGCCAGCAGCTTCGACAGCTGGTATGGCTACACCTTC. Its translation is CASSFDSWYGYTF.

V usage is TRBV2 and J usage is TRBJ1-1, with D unresolved. Trimming took off 8 bases at V and 4 bases at J, with 17 bases between the two ends. The germline CDR1 and CDR2 sequences are SNHLY and FYNNEI. The CDR3 runs to 14 residues. DNA of the CDR3: TGTGCCAGCTTAAAGACGGTCACGAGCACTGAAGCTTTCTTT. It encodes CASLKTVTSTEAFF. The complete variable domain, with remaining parts taken from reference TRBV2 and TRBJ1-1, reads EPEVTQTPSHQVTQMGQEVILRCVPISNHLYFYWYRQILGQKVEFLVSFYNNEISEKSEIFDDQFSVERPDGSNFTLKIRSTKLEDSAMYFCASLKTVTSTEAFFGQGTRLTVV.

The chain joins TRBV18 to TRBJ1-1, with 9 bases identical to TRBD1. Trimming at V came to 5 bases and at J to 5 bases, leaving 9 bases not matched to a gene. The CDR3 contains 15 residues. Germline V gene lookup returns CDR1 KGHSH and CDR2 LQKENI. The CDR3, as DNA: TGTGCCAGCTCATTTACAGGGGGCGCGGATACTGAAGCTTTCTTT. Residues: CASSFTGGADTEAFF.

In this sample, this clonotype turned up many times. This chain joins TRBV2 and TRBJ2-1; weak D call: TRBD2 (5 bases). Trimming cost V 8 bases and J 0 bases, with 14 bases left between them. The CDR3 runs 15 residues. The V gene's germline CDR1 is SNHLY and CDR2 FYNNEI. In DNA form, the CDR3 reads TGTGCCAGCGGGGTGAGCGGATCCTCCTACAATGAGCAGTTCTTC. Its protein product is CASGVSGSSYNEQFF.

This clonotype has ten or more counts. The chain is built from TRBV28 and TRBJ1-6, with D unclear. The CDR3 is 12 amino acids. Germline V gene data show CDR1 as MDHEN and CDR2 as SYDVKM. V lost 2 bases and J lost 14, with 10 bases in between. The CDR3 DNA reads as TGTGCCAGCAGTTTAGTCCCATGGACCCTCCACTTT. It is translated as CASSLVPWTLHF.

This clonotype was seen repeatedly, ten times or more. The chain couples TRBV20-1 to TRBJ2-3; tentatively, D is TRBD2 (6 bases). The germline V and J ends were trimmed by 0 bases and 3 bases, with 10 bases remaining between them. The CDR3 has 14 amino acids. Germline V gene sequence: CDR1 DFQATT, CDR2 SNEGSKA (reference sequence). The CDR3 DNA is TGCAGTGCTAGAGATCTAAGCGGGACAGATACGCAGTATTTT. Its protein product is CSARDLSGTDTQYF.

J is TRBJ2-3 and V is TRBV28; tentative D call: TRBD1 (6 bases). Germline V gene lookup returns CDR1 MDHEN and CDR2 SYDVKM. CDR3 size: 16 residues. Trimming removed 5 bases at V and 0 bases at J, with 15 bases between. Here the CDR3 DNA reads TGTGCCAGCAGTATCCTCAGGGGAATGAGCACAGATACGCAGTATTTT. Translation gives CASSILRGMSTDTQYF.

This clonotype occurred many times. The chain's CDR3 is CASTPGQGQREPQHF. The DNA of the CDR3 is TGTGCCAGTACCCCAGGCCAGGGACAGCGGGAGCCCCAGCATTTT. This chain uses TRBV19 with TRBJ1-5; 7 positions agree with TRBD1. J gave up 8 bases and V 7 bases, and 14 bases lay outside the gene matches. The germline gives CDR1 LNHDA, CDR2 SQIVND (reference sequence). The CDR3 has 15 amino acids.